Presented here are 10 T cell receptor beta chains from one specimen sequenced in a study of T-cell memory formation after mild COVID-19. TCRdb passed the 5' RACE reads through MiXCR, listing each CDR3 protein once. The sample records around 500,000 distinct CDR3 sequences, about 20% being singletons. The sequencing input was PBMCs or a T cell subset sorted from them (not recorded which). The receptors shown here come from an adult woman who had mild COVID-19 (a few samples of this study predate the infection). Cell type and time point are not known.

This rearrangement joins TRBV6-5 to TRBJ2-7, with D possibly matching TRBD2 (6 bases). The CDR3 runs 15 residues. The germline V gene encodes CDR1 MNHEY and CDR2 SVGAGI. V lost 8 bases, J lost 1 base, and 18 bases lay in between. This CDR3 is CASGPFMGGSYEQYF. In DNA form, the CDR3 reads TGTGCCAGCGGACCCTTCATGGGGGGTTCCTACGAGCAGTACTTC.

This clonotype was detected only a few times. This chain joins TRBV7-6 and TRBJ1-2, with D perhaps TRBD1 (5 bases). This CDR3 is 15 amino acids long. Germline values: CDR1 SGHVS, CDR2 FNYEAQ. Trimming took 0 bases from V and 3 from J, leaving 11 bases between them. The CDR3, as DNA: TGTGCCAGCAGCTTAGCCCCAGGGATGGACTATGGCTACACCTTC. Translation: CASSLAPGMDYGYTF. Full variable domain (missing parts from reference TRBV7-6 and TRBJ1-2): GAGVSQSPRYKVTKRGQDVALRCDPISGHVSLYWYRQALGQGPEFLTYFNYEAQQDKSGLPNDRFSAERPEGSISTLTIQRTEQRDSAMYRCASSLAPGMDYGYTFGSGTRLTVV.

The chain couples TRBV20-1 to TRBJ2-1; TRBD2 matches 10 bases. Germline-derived CDR1 and CDR2 are DFQATT and SNEGSKA (reference sequence). The junction had 3 bases not matched to a gene; V was cut back by 4 bases and J by 6 bases. The length of the CDR3 is 13 residues. The CDR3: CSAKGTSANEQFF. In DNA form, the CDR3 reads TGCAGTGCTAAAGGGACTAGCGCCAATGAGCAGTTCTTC.

The chain has TRBV7-2 and TRBJ2-7; 11 nucleotides match TRBD2. V was clipped by 3 bases and J by 6 bases; unmatched bases: 7. This CDR3 is built from 15 residues. Germline CDR1 and CDR2: SGHTA and FQGNSA. The CDR3 sequence: CASSLGRTSGSEQYF. CDR3 sequence (DNA): TGTGCCAGCAGCTTGGGACGCACTAGCGGGAGCGAGCAGTACTTC. Together with reference TRBV7-2 and TRBJ2-7, the CDR3 gives the full variable domain: GAGVSQSPSNKVTEKGKDVELRCDPISGHTALYWYRQSLGQGLEFLIYFQGNSAPDKSGLPSDRFSAERTGGSVSTLTIQRTQQEDSAVYLCASSLGRTSGSEQYFGPGTRLTVT.

This sequence joins TRBV12-3 or TRBV12-4 and TRBJ2-1; D is possibly TRBD2 (5 bases). Trimming took off 8 bases at V and 6 bases at J, with 11 bases between the two ends. The CDR3 is made up of 12 amino acids. The CDR3 DNA sequence: TGTGCCAGCCAGGACTCGAGCAATGAGCAGTTCTTC. This gives the protein CASQDSSNEQFF.

The chain uses TRBV6-5 and TRBJ2-3; 8 bases are a match to TRBD1. The CDR3 has 15 residues. CDR1 and CDR2 (germline): MNHEY, SVGAGI. Trimming cost V 6 bases and J 2 bases; bases outside gene matches: 7. CDR3 protein: CASRITGGTTDTQYF. For the CDR3, the DNA is TGTGCCAGCAGGATAACAGGGGGAACCACAGATACGCAGTATTTT.

This clonotype was detected only a few times. The J gene is TRBJ1-1, the V gene TRBV12-3 or TRBV12-4, with 8 bases matching TRBD1. V shed 5 bases, J shed 4 bases, and the junction held 9 bases outside the gene matches. The CDR3 has 15 amino acids. CDR3 in DNA: TGTGCCAGCAGTCCACCGCGACAGGGGTCCACTGAAGCTTTCTTT. This codes for CASSPPRQGSTEAFF.

CDR3 in amino acids: CASSSPIPGGTGELFF. The CDR3 nucleotides read TGTGCCAGCAGCTCGCCCATCCCCGGAGGAACCGGGGAGCTGTTTTTT. V is TRBV5-6 and J is TRBJ2-2; a weak D match, TRBD2 (5 bases). Germline-derived CDR1 and CDR2 are SGHDT and YYEEEE. V was shortened by 3 bases and J by 5 bases, with 17 bases between the two germline ends. The CDR3 contains 16 residues.

The sample holds a few counts of this clonotype. The CDR3 region is CASSLGRGPYSNQPQHF. The CDR3 DNA is TGTGCCAGCAGCTTGGGCAGGGGCCCATATAGCAATCAGCCCCAGCATTTT. The chain combines TRBV12-3 or TRBV12-4 with TRBJ1-5, with D maybe TRBD1 (6 bases). The CDR3 spans 17 residues. V was trimmed by 6 bases and J by 0 bases, leaving 18 bases between them.

The V gene is TRBV7-9, the J gene TRBJ2-1; possibly TRBD2 for D (5 bases). There are 16 residues in the CDR3. Trimming left V 5 bases short and J 6 bases short, with 20 bases between. Germline V gene lookup returns CDR1 SEHNR and CDR2 FQNEAQ (reference sequence). CDR3 DNA sequence: TGTGCCAGCAGCGGCATTGGCGGGCACTACCTCAATGAGCAGTTCTTC. Protein sequence: CASSGIGGHYLNEQFF.